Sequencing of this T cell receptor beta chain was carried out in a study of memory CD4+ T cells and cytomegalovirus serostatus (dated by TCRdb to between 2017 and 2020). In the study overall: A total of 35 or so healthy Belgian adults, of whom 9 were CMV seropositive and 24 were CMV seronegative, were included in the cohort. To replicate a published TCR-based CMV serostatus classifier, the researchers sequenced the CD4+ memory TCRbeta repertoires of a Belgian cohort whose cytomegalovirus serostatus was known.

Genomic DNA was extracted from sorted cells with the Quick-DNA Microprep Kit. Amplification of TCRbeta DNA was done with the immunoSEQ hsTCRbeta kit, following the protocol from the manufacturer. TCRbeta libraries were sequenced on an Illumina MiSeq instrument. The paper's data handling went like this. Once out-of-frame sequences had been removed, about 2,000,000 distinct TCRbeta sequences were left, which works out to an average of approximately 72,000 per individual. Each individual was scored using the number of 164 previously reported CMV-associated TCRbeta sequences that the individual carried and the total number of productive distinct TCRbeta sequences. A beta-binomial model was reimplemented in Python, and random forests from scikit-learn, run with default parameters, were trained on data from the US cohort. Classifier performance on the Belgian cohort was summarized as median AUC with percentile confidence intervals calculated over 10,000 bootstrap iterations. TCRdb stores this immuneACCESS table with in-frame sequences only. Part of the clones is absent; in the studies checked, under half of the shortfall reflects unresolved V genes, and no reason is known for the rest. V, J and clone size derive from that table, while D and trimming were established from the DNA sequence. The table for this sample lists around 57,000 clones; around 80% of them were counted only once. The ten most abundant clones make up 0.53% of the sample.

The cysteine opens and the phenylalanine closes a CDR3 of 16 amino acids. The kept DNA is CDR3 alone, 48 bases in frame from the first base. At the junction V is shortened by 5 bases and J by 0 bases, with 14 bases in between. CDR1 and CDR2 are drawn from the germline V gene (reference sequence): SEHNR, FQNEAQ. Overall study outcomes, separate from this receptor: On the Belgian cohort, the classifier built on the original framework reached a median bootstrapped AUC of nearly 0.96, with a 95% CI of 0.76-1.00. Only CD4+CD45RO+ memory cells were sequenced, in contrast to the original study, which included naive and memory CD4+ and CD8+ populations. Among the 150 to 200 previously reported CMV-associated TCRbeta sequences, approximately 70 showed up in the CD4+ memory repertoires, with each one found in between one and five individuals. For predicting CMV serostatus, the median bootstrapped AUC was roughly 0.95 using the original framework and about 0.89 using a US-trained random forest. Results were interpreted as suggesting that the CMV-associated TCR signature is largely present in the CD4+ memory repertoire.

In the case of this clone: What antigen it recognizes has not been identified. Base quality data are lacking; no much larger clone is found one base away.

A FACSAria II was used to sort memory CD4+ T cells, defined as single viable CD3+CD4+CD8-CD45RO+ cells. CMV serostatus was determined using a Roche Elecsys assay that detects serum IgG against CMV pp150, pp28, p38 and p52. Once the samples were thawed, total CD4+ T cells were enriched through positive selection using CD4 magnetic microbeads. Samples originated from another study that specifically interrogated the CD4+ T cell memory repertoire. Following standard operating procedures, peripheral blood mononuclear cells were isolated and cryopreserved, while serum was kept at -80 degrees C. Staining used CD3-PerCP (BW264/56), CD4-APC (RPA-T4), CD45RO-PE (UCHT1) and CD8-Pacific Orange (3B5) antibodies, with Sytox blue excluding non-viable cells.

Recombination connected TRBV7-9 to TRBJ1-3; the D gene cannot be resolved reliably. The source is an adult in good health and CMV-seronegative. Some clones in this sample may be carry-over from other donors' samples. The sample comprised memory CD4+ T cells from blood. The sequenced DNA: TGTGCCAGCAGCCCGCGTGGGGTGGCCTCTGGAAACACCATATATTTT. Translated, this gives CASSPRGVASGNTIYF. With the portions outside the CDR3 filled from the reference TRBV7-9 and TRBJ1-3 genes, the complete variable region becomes DTGVSQNPRHKITKRGQNVTFRCDPISEHNRLYWYRQTLGQGPEFLTYFQNEAQLEKSRLLSDRFSAERPKGSFSTLEIQRTEQGDSAMYLCASSPRGVASGNTIYFGEGSWLTVV.